Below, 17 T cell receptor beta chains from the same sample are listed, as sequenced in a study of T-cell memory formation after mild COVID-19 (dated by TCRdb to the early 2020s). Library prep was done by 5' RACE. Sequencing was performed on an Illumina NovaSeq 6000. TCRdb reran the public reads through fastp at Q25 and MiXCR, keeping productive beta chains. Entries that share a CDR3 protein sequence are merged under the most common genes and DNA. Counted in this sample were just under 550,000 distinct CDR3 sequences; roughly 20% of them appeared once. The leading ten clones occupy approximately 12% of the sample. The source material was PBMCs or a T cell subset sorted from them (not recorded which). These receptors were collected from an adult woman who had mild COVID-19 (a few samples of this study predate the infection). The sample titles of this study are shuffled in the database, so cell type and time point are left out; the donor was told from shared clones.

The sample holds one count of this clonotype. The rearrangement joins TRBV29-1 to TRBJ1-2; D gene ambiguous. Deletions cut 0 bases from V and 4 bases from J, with 9 bases between. This CDR3 contains 13 residues. Germline lookup yields CDR1 SQVTM and CDR2 ANQGSEA. CDR3 DNA sequence: TGCAGCGTTGAAGATCAGAGCAGCTATGGCTACACCTTC. Amino acid sequence: CSVEDQSSYGYTF. The entire variable domain, with the rest obtained from reference TRBV29-1 and TRBJ1-2, is as follows: SAVISQKPSRDICQRGTSLTIQCQVDSQVTMMFWYRQQPGQSLTLIATANQGSEATYESGFVIDKFPISRPNLTFSTLTVSNMSPEDSSIYLCSVEDQSSYGYTFGSGTRLTVV.

The V gene is TRBV5-4, the J gene TRBJ1-1; D not resolved. V shed 0 bases and J shed 8 bases, with 11 bases lying between them. Looked up from germline, CDR1 is SGHNT and CDR2 is YYREEE (reference sequence). The CDR3 spans 13 residues. CDR3 amino acids: CASSLDGTREAFF. CDR3 DNA: TGTGCCAGCAGCTTGGACGGCACTCGGGAAGCTTTCTTT.

The chain uses TRBV12-3 or TRBV12-4 and TRBJ2-5; 13 bases fit TRBD2. V lost 5 bases and J lost 5; bases outside the gene matches: 8. The CDR3 is 16 amino acids. The CDR3 region is CASSRLAGGVGETQYF. CDR3 bases: TGTGCCAGCAGTCGACTAGCGGGAGGTGTGGGGGAGACCCAGTACTTC.

The rearrangement links TRBV15 to TRBJ2-3; D is unresolved. Germline lookup yields CDR1 LNHNV and CDR2 YYDKDF (reference sequence). The V gene lost 4 bases and the J gene lost 4 bases, with 21 bases spanning the gap. The CDR3 extends over 17 amino acids. CDR3 coding DNA: TGTGCCACCAGCAACCTATACGGTCGGCAAGAGGCAGATACGCAGTATTTT. This sequence encodes CATSNLYGRQEADTQYF.

At least ten counts were recorded for this clonotype. V gene TRBV6-5 combines with J gene TRBJ2-2; 9 bases match TRBD1. The CDR3 runs to 15 residues. Germline V gene data show CDR1 as MNHEY and CDR2 as SVGAGI. V was clipped by 4 bases and J by 4 bases; unmatched bases: 4. As DNA, the CDR3 is TGTGCCAGCAGTTCACAGGGGGCGGTCACCGGGGAGCTGTTTTTT. The encoded protein is CASSSQGAVTGELFF.

CDR3 sequence: CASSTGLGSTDTQYF. DNA of the CDR3: TGTGCCAGCAGCACCGGACTGGGGAGCACAGATACGCAGTATTTT. The gene calls are TRBV6-1 and TRBJ2-3, with TRBD2 as a possible D gene (5 bases). Germline values: CDR1 MNHNS, CDR2 SASEGT. V was trimmed by 6 bases and J by 0 bases, leaving 13 bases between them. There are 15 residues in the CDR3.

The DNA of the CDR3 is TGTGCCAGCTCCGGGACAGGGAACCAAGAGACCCAGTACTTC. Its translation: CASSGTGNQETQYF. This sequence joins TRBV18 and TRBJ2-5, with 9 bases identical to TRBD1. V lost 6 bases to trimming and J lost 0 bases; unmatched junction nucleotides: 2. This CDR3 is built from 14 residues. The germline CDR1 and CDR2 sequences are KGHSH and LQKENI. Looking up the rest from reference TRBV18 and TRBJ2-5 gives the full variable domain: NAGVMQNPRHLVRRRGQEARLRCSPMKGHSHVYWYRQLPEEGLKFMVYLQKENIIDESGMPKERFSAEFPKEGPSILRIQQVVRGDSAAYFCASSGTGNQETQYFGPGTRLLVL.

A few counts support this clonotype. At one end the junction does not follow the germline gene, possibly because of a read error. The gene calls are TRBV25-1 and TRBJ2-3; TRBD1 matches at 11 bases. Germline CDR1 reads MGHDK; CDR2 reads SYGVNS. The CDR3 covers 13 residues. The CDR3 here is CASSPYGQGALNF. In DNA, the CDR3 is TGTGCCAGCAGTCCCTATGGACAGGGGGCCTTGAATTTT.

This clonotype appeared a few times. V and J are TRBV5-5 and TRBJ2-4; 8 nucleotides agree with TRBD1. V was clipped by 4 bases and J by 5 bases; unmatched bases: 8. The CDR3 is 15 amino acids. Germline V CDR1 and CDR2: SGHKS, YYEKEE (reference sequence). This chain's CDR3 is CASSRATGEQNIQYF. CDR3 coding DNA: TGTGCCAGCAGCCGAGCGACAGGGGAGCAAAACATTCAGTACTTC. Based on the CDR3 plus reference TRBV5-5 and TRBJ2-4, the full variable domain is DAGVTQSPTHLIKTRGQQVTLRCSPISGHKSVSWYQQVLGQGPQFIFQYYEKEERGRGNFPDRFSARQFPNYSSELNVNALLLGDSALYLCASSRATGEQNIQYFGAGTRLSVL.

This clonotype was recorded a few times. The chain is built from TRBV29-1 and TRBJ1-1; weak D call: TRBD1 (5 bases). Germline V gene sequence: CDR1 SQVTM, CDR2 ANQGSEA. The CDR3 totals 13 residues. Trimming cost V 6 bases and J 1 base, with 12 bases left between them. This CDR3 reads CSVSGGWNTEAFF. The CDR3 DNA reads TGCAGCGTCTCGGGGGGATGGAACACTGAAGCTTTCTTT.

This sequence joins TRBV5-1 and TRBJ1-2; possibly TRBD1 for D (6 bases). Germline-derived CDR1 and CDR2 are SGHRS and YFSETQ. V was trimmed by 1 base and J by 4 bases, leaving 14 bases between them. This CDR3 spans 15 amino acids. DNA for the CDR3: TGCGCCAGCAGCTTGTCAGGGGAAGTTCGCTATGGCTACACCTTC. This encodes CASSLSGEVRYGYTF.

The genes are TRBV5-1 and TRBJ2-7; D may be TRBD1 or TRBD2 (5 bases each). V was clipped by 0 bases and J by 7 bases, with 14 bases between them. This CDR3 is 14 amino acids long. The germline V gene has CDR1 SGHRS and CDR2 YFSETQ. The chain's CDR3 is CASSLGQGPWEQYF. The DNA of the CDR3 is TGCGCCAGCAGCTTGGGCCAGGGACCTTGGGAGCAGTACTTC.

The gene calls are TRBV5-1 and TRBJ2-7; 7 bases match TRBD2. Germline V gene sequence: CDR1 SGHRS, CDR2 YFSETQ. This CDR3 region has 16 residues. J gave up 1 base and V 4 bases, and 11 bases lay outside the gene matches. The chain's CDR3 is CASSDLLANKSYEQYF. The CDR3 DNA reads TGCGCCAGCAGCGACTTACTAGCGAACAAATCCTACGAGCAGTACTTC.

This clonotype has only a few counts. The chain links TRBV7-9 to TRBJ1-1; D is undetermined. This CDR3 contains 14 residues. V gave up 5 bases and J gave up 0 bases, with 10 bases separating them. The V gene's germline CDR1 is SEHNR and CDR2 FQNEAQ (reference sequence). CDR3 loop: CASSPYSLNTEAFF. For the CDR3, the DNA is TGTGCCAGCAGCCCATACTCATTGAACACTGAAGCTTTCTTT.

This clonotype was seen more than once but under ten times. This rearrangement joins TRBV9 to TRBJ2-3; TRBD2 agrees at 9 bases. The CDR3 spans 16 residues. Trimming removed 0 bases from V and 3 bases from J; junction bases left unmatched: 5. CDR1 and CDR2 from the germline V gene are SGDLS and YYNGEE. CDR3 sequence: CASSVEAGGITDTQYF. The CDR3 DNA reads TGTGCCAGCAGCGTAGAGGCGGGGGGGATTACAGATACGCAGTATTTT.

The chain uses TRBV7-2 and TRBJ2-7, with D perhaps given as TRBD1 or TRBD2 (6 bases each). The germline CDR1 and CDR2 sequences are SGHTA and FQGNSA. The CDR3 contains 15 residues. Trimming removed 5 bases at V and 2 bases at J, with 16 bases between. The CDR3 region has the DNA TGTGCCAGCAGCCCATCGGGGGCCACGGCCTACGAGCAGTACTTC. Encoded protein: CASSPSGATAYEQYF. Full variable domain (missing parts from reference TRBV7-2 and TRBJ2-7): GAGVSQSPSNKVTEKGKDVELRCDPISGHTALYWYRQSLGQGLEFLIYFQGNSAPDKSGLPSDRFSAERTGGSVSTLTIQRTQQEDSAVYLCASSPSGATAYEQYFGPGTRLTVT.

The count of this clonotype is one. The J gene is TRBJ1-1, the V gene TRBV9; D gene unclear. This CDR3 is built from 15 residues. Germline-derived CDR1 and CDR2 are SGDLS and YYNGEE. The V end was cut by 0 bases, the J end by 5 bases, with 14 bases between. CDR3 loop: CASSVGFGLETEAFF. CDR3 sequence (DNA): TGTGCCAGCAGCGTAGGTTTCGGCCTGGAAACTGAAGCTTTCTTT. The full variable domain, in which reference TRBV9 and TRBJ1-1 provide the parts outside the CDR3, is DSGVTQTPKHLITATGQRVTLRCSPRSGDLSVYWYQQSLDQGLQFLIQYYNGEERAKGNILERFSAQQFPDLHSELNLSSLELGDSALYFCASSVGFGLETEAFFGQGTRLTVV.